This T cell receptor beta chain appears in the sequencing data of a study of regulatory T cells in long-lasting Graves disease. About the study: Freshly diagnosed Graves' patients had used antithyroid drugs for under 3 months. Study findings and constraints: Repertoires from persistent disease leaned toward TRBV28, TRBJ1-2 and TRBJ2-5.

For TCR beta, libraries came from iRepertoire HTBI primers and Arm-PCR of CDR3 regions. Per the authors' pipeline: Across the samples, identification revealed 55 to 80 TRBV and some 14 TRBJ segments. TCRdb redid the calling of the multiplex PCR reads with MiXCR, one entry per CDR3 protein. In this record, the V and J calls reflect TCRdb's handling and not the investigators' own analysis. This table has 350,000 to 550,000 distinct CDR3 sequences, roughly 15% appearing once. Germline-derived CDR1 and CDR2 are DFQATT and SNEGSKA (reference sequence). Between the trimmed V and J ends, which lost 8 bases and 5 bases, there was a span of 13 bases. This CDR3 spans 13 amino acids. On this clonotype itself: No antigen is known for it.

The time point is: newly diagnosed GD, antithyroid drugs for less than 3 months. The TCR library used RNA extracted from PBMCs. The EDTA tubes were filled with around 8.5 milliliters of drawn peripheral blood. These same records also appear under a second study, on T cells in Graves' hyperthyroidism and ophthalmopathy.

This TCR derives from a woman aged 50 to 65 with Graves disease. The sample consisted of peripheral blood mononuclear cells (PBMCs), taken at new diagnosis, from a patient treated with antithyroid drugs. This chain uses TRBV20-1 with TRBJ1-6; the D gene is possibly TRBD1 (5 bases). The CDR3 reads CSFPGRNNSPLHF. The CDR3, as DNA: TGCAGTTTTCCGGGACGGAATAATTCACCCCTCCACTTT.